This record covers a single TCR beta chain. This sample was included in a study of T cell changes during pregnancy in multiple sclerosis. The CDR3 is 15 amino acids. V was trimmed by 3 bases and J by 2 bases, leaving 14 bases between them. Per germline, CDR1 SGDLS and CDR2 YYNGEE. Data came from immunoSEQ multiplex PCR; TCRdb stores just in-frame clones and leaves some out. The repertoire holds about 83,000 clones, with 91% as singletons. This chain joins TRBV9 and TRBJ1-1, with D hard to call. Sequenced here: PBMCs, sampled in the first trimester of pregnancy. This TCR came from a female donor in good health, serving as a control in a pregnancy study. Some clones in this sample may be carry-over from other donors' samples. CDR3 DNA: TGTGCCAGCAGCGCAGTCGGGTGGAGCAACACTGAAGCTTTCTTT. Translating gives CASSAVGWSNTEAFF.